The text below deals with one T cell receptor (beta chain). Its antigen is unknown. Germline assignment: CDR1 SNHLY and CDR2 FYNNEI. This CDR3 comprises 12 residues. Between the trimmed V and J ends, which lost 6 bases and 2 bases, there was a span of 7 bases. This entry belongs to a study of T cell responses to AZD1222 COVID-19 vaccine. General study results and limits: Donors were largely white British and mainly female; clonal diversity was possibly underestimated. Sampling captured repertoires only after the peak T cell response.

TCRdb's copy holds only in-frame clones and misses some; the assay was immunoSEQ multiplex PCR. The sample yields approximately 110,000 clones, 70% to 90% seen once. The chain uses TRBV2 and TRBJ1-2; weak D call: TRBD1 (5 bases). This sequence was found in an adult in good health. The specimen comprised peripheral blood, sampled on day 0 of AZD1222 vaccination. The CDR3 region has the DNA TGTGCCAGCAGGGGGCCCAACTATGGCTACACCTTC. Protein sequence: CASRGPNYGYTF.